This T cell receptor (beta chain) was captured by sequencing in a study of blood T cell repertoires in COVID-19. Looking at the study overall: Cohort 3 donors were reported recovered after two negative PCRs, clearance, or symptom resolution.

Germline V CDR1 and CDR2: MNHNY, SVGAGI (reference sequence). V gave up 5 bases and J gave up 6 bases, with 14 bases separating them. The CDR3 totals 14 residues. Some clones are missing from TCRdb's copy, which holds only in-frame ones; the method was immunoSEQ multiplex PCR. The table lists fewer than 350,000 clones, about 88% of them singletons. The receptor was derived from a woman aged 55-70 years in a cohort exposed to, infected with or recovered from COVID-19 (not recorded which). The chain combines TRBV6-6 with TRBJ2-1, with TRBD1 as a possible D gene (6 bases). Sequencing input: PBMCs or T cells enriched from blood (not recorded which). This CDR3 is CASSETTGLNEQFF. For the CDR3, the DNA is TGTGCCAGCAGTGAGACCACAGGGCTCAATGAGCAGTTCTTC.